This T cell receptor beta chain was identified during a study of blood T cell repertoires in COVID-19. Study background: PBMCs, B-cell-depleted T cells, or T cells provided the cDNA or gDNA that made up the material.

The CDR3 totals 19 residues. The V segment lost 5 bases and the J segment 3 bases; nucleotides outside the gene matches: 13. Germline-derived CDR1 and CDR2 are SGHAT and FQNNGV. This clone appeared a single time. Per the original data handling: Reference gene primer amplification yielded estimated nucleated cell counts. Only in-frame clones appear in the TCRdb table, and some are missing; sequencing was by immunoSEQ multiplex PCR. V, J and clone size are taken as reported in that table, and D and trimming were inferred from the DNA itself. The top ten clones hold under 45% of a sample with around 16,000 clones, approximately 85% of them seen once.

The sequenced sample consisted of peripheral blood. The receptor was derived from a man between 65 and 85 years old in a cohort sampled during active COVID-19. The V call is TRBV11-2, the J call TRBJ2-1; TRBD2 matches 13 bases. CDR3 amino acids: CASSPAGTSGATYYNEQFF. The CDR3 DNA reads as TGTGCCAGCAGCCCTGCCGGGACTAGCGGGGCTACTTACTACAATGAGCAGTTCTTC.